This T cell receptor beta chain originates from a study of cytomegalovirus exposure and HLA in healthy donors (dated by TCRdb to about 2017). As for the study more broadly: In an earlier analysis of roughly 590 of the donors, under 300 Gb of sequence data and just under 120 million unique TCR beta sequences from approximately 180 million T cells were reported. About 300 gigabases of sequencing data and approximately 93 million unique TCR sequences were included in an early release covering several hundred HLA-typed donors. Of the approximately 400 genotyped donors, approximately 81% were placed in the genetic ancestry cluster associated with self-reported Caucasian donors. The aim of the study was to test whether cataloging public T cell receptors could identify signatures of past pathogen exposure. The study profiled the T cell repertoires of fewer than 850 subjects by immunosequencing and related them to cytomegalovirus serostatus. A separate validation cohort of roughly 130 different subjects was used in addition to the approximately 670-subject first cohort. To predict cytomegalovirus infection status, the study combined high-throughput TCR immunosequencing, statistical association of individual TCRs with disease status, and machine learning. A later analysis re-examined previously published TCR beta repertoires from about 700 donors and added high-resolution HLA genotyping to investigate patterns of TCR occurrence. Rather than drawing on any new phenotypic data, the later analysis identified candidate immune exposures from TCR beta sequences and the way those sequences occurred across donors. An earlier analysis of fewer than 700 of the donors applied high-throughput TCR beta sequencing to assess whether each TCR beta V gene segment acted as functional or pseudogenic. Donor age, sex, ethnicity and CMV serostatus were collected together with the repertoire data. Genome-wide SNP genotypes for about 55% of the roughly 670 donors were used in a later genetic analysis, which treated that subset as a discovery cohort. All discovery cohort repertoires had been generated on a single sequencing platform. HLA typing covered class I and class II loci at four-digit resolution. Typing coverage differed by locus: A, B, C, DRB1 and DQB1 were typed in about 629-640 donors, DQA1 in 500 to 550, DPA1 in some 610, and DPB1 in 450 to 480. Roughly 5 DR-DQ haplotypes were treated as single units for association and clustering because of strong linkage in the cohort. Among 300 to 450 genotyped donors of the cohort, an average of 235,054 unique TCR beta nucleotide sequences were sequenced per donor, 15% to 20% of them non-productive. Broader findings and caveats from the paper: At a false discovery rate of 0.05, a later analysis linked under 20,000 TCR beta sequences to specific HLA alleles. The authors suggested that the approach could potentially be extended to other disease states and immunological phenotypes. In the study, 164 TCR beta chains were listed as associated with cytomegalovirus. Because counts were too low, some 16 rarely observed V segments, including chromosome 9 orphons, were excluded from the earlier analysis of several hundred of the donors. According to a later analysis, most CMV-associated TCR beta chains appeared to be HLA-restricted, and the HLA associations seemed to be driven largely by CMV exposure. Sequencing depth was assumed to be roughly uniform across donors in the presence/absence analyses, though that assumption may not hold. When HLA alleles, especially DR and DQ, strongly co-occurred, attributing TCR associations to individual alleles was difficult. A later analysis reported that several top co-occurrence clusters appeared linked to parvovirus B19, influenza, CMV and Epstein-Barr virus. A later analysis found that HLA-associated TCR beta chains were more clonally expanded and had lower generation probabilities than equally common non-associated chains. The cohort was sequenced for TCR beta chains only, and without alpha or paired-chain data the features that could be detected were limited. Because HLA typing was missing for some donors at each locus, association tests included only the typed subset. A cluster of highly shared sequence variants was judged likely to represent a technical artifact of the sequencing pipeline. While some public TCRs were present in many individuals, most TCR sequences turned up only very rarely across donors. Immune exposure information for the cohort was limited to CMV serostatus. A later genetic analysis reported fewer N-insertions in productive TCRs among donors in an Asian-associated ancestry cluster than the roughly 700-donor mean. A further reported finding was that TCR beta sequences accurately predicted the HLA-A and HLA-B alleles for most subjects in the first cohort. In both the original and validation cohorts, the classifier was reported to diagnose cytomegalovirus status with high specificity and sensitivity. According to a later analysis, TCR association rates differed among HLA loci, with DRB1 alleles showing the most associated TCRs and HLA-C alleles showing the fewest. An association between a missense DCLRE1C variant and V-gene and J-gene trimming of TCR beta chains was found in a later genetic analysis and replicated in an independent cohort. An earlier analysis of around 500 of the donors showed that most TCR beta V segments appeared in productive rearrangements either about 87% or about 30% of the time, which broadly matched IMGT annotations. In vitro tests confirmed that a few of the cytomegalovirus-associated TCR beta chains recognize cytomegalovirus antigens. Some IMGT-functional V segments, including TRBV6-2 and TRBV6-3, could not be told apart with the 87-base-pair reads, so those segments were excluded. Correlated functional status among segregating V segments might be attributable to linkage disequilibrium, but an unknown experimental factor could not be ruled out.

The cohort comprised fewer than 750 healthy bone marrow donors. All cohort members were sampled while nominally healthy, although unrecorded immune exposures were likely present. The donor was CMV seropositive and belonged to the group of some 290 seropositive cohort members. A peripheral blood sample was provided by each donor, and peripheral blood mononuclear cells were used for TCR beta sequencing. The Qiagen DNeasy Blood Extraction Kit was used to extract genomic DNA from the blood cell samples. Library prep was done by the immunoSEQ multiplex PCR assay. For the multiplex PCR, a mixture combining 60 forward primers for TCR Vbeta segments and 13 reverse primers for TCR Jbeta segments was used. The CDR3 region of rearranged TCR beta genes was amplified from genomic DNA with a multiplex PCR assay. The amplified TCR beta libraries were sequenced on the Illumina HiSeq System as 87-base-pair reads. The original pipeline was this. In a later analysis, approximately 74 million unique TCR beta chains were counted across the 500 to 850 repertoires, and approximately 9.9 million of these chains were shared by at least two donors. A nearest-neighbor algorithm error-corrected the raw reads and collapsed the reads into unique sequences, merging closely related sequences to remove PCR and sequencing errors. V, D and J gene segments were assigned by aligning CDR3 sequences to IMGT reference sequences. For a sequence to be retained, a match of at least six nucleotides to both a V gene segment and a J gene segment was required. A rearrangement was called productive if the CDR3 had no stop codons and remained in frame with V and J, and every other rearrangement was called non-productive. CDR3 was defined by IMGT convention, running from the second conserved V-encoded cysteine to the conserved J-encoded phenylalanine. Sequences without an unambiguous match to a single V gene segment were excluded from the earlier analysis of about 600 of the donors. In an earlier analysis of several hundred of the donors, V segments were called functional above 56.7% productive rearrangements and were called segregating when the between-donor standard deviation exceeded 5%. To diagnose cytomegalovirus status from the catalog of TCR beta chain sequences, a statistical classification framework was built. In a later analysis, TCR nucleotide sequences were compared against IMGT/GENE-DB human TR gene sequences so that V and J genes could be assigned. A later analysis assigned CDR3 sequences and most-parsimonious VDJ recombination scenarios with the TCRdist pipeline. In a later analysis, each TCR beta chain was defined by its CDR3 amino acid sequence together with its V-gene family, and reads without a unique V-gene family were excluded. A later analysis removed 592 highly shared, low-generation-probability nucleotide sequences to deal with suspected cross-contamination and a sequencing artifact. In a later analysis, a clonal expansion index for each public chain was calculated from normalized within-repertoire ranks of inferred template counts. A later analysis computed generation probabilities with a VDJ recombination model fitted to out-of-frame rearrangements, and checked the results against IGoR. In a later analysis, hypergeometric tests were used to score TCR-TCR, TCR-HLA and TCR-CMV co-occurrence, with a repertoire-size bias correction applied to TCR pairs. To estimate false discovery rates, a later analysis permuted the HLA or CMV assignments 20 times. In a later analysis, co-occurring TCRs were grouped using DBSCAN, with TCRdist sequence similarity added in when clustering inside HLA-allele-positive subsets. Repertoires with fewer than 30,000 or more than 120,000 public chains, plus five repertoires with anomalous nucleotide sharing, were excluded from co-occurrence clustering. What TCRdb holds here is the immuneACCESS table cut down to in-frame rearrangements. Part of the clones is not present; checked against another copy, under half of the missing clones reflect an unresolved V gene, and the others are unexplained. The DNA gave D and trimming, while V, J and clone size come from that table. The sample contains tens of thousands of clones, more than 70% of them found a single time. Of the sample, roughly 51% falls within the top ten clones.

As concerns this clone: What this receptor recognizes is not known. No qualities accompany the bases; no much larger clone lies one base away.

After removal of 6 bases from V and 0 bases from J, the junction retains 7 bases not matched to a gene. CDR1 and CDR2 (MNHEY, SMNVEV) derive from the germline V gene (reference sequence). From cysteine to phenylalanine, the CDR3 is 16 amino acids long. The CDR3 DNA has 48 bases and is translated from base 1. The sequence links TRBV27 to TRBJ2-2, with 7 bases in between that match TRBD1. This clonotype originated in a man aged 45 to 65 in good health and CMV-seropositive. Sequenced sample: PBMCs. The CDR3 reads CASSPKTGTNTGELFF. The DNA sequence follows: TGTGCCAGCAGCCCCAAGACAGGGACGAACACCGGGGAGCTGTTTTTT.